This T cell receptor (beta chain) was found in a study of shared clonotypes between healthy human individuals. Data came from immunoSEQ multiplex PCR; TCRdb stores just in-frame clones and leaves some out. Here the sample spans about 2.4 million clones, approximately 94% being singletons. The CDR3 is 15 amino acids. V was trimmed by 5 bases and J by 0 bases, leaving 11 bases between them. Per the germline V gene, CDR1 is SGHTA and CDR2 is FQGNSA. Material for sequencing was naive CD4+ T cells sorted from blood. Subset specified: CD45RA+ positively selected. The sequence was obtained from a man aged 18 to 30 in good health. V and J are TRBV7-2 and TRBJ1-3; no clear D gene. Here the CDR3 DNA reads TGTGCCAGCAGCCTCCAGTCGCTCTCTGGAAACACCATATATTTT. Protein: CASSLQSLSGNTIYF.